The source of this T cell receptor beta chain is a study of blood T cell repertoires in COVID-19. This table comes from immunoSEQ multiplex PCR, and its TCRdb copy is limited to in-frame clones, with some not included. The sample holds some 260,000 clones, 82% seen once. This CDR3 has 17 residues. Germline CDR1 reads SGHTA; CDR2 reads FQGTGA. The trim removed 2 bases at V and 3 bases at J, leaving 8 bases unmatched. This clone has only one observation. The sequence derives from a young woman with acute or convalescent COVID-19. This chain links TRBV7-3 with TRBJ1-3; 9 positions match TRBD1. What was sequenced was peripheral blood. CDR3 coding DNA: TGTGCCAGCAGCTTAGCACCCCCGGACAGGGGTGGAAACACCATATATTTT. Its protein is CASSLAPPDRGGNTIYF.